Listed below are T cell receptor beta chains from one sample, sequenced in a study of cytomegalovirus exposure and HLA in healthy donors. Libraries were prepared by immunoSEQ multiplex PCR; TCRdb keeps only in-frame clonotypes and omits some of them. The listing records 20,000 to 25,000 clones. The sequencing sample was made of PBMCs. All receptors derive from a male donor in good health and CMV-seropositive. CDR3s include the opening cysteine and the closing phenylalanine or tryptophan. D genes are given only for firm matches.

v_gene	j_gene	d_gene	CDR3nt	CDR3aa
TRBV23-1	TRBJ2-7	.	TGCGCCAGCAGTCACTTGGCCCTAACAAACGGGGGATCCGAGCAGTACTTC	CASSHLALTNGGSEQYF
TRBV29-1	TRBJ1-1	.	TGCAGCGTTGAAGCAGGGGTAGGCACTGAAGCTTTCTTT	CSVEAGVGTEAFF
TRBV11-2	TRBJ1-1	TRBD1	TGTGCCAGTAGCTTAGTGACAGGGGGTCACACTGAAGCTTTCTTT	CASSLVTGGHTEAFF
TRBV6-1	TRBJ2-7	TRBD1	TGTGCCAGCAGTGAACTACCGGGACAGGGGGGGGACGAGCAGTACTTC	CASSELPGQGGDEQYF
TRBV6-5	TRBJ1-4	TRBD1	TGTGCCAGCAGCCAGCAGGGGGGCTGGGATGAAAAACTGTTTTTT	CASSQQGGWDEKLFF
TRBV5-1	TRBJ2-2	TRBD1	TGCGCCAGCAGCATCGGGACAGGGGGCCCCACCGGGGAGCTGTTTTTT	CASSIGTGGPTGELFF
TRBV6-5	TRBJ1-1	TRBD1	TGTGCCAGCAGGGTGGGACAGGGGAACACTGAAGCTTTCTTT	CASRVGQGNTEAFF
TRBV5-1	TRBJ2-7	.	TGCGCCAGCAGCTTGACAGGGCCCGAGCAGTACTTC	CASSLTGPEQYF
TRBV6-6	TRBJ1-5	.	TGTGCCAGCAGCCAAGAAACAGGGCTGAACCAGCCCCAGCATTTT	CASSQETGLNQPQHF
TRBV2	TRBJ1-2	TRBD1	TGTGCCAGCAGTGAAGGGGGGACAGTCTATGGCTACACCTTC	CASSEGGTVYGYTF
TRBV18	TRBJ1-1	TRBD1	TGTGCCAGCTCACCCCCCCAGGGGGAGAAGGCTGAAGCTTTCTTT	CASSPPQGEKAEAFF
TRBV28	TRBJ2-7	TRBD1	TGTGCCAGCAGTTCGCCGGGACAGGGTTCCTACGAGCAGTACTTC	CASSSPGQGSYEQYF
TRBV18	TRBJ2-7	.	TGTGCCAGCCACACGGGAGGGACAGGGATCTACGAGCAGTACTTC	CASHTGGTGIYEQYF
TRBV5-1	TRBJ2-3	.	TGCGCCAGCAGCTTGGCGAGGACAGCCCCTAGCACAGATACGCAGTATTTT	CASSLARTAPSTDTQYF
TRBV2	TRBJ2-7	.	TGTGCCAGCAGTGTCCATGAACGGGAGTACTTC	CASSVHEREYF
TRBV6-5	TRBJ1-1	TRBD1	TGTGCCAGCAGCTTGGGACAGGGAGGAGTAGCTTTCTTT	CASSLGQGGVAFF
TRBV30	TRBJ2-6	.	TGTGCCTGGAGTCCGTCCCCTGGGGCCAACGTCCTGACTTTC	CAWSPSPGANVLTF
TRBV4-3	TRBJ2-7	TRBD2	TGCGCCAGCAGCCAAGCAAGCGGGGGGGCCTACGAGCAGTACTTC	CASSQASGGAYEQYF
TRBV25-1	TRBJ2-1	.	TGTGCCAGCGGTATTACAGGGGTAGGAGGGAATGAGCAGTTCTTC	CASGITGVGGNEQFF
TRBV19	TRBJ1-6	TRBD1	TGTGCCACCCGGCGGGACAGGGTAAATTCTTCACCCCTCCACTTT	CATRRDRVNSSPLHF
TRBV4-3	TRBJ2-5	TRBD2	TGCGCCAGCAGCCAATCGACTAGCGGGAGGGCCCAAGAGACCCAGTACTTC	CASSQSTSGRAQETQYF
TRBV19	TRBJ2-2	.	TGTGCCAGTAGTACCGGAGGAGGGATAGAGCTCTTAGGCACCGGGGAGCTGTTTTTT	CASSTGGGIELLGTGELFF
TRBV6-5	TRBJ1-2	.	TGTGCCAGCAGTTATCAGGGGTCCCGATCTTTTGGCGGCTACACCTTC	CASSYQGSRSFGGYTF
TRBV28	TRBJ1-5	.	TGTGCCAGCAGTTTATATTCAGGTGGACAGCCCCAGCATTTT	CASSLYSGGQPQHF
TRBV5-1	TRBJ1-5	.	TGCGCCAGCAGCTTGGCCGGGGGGCTCAATCAGCCCCAGCATTTT	CASSLAGGLNQPQHF
TRBV5-1	TRBJ2-5	TRBD1	TGCGCCAGCAGAAGGGACAGGGGGTTACAAGAGACCCAGTACTTC	CASRRDRGLQETQYF
TRBV28	TRBJ2-1	TRBD2	TGTGCCAGCAGTTCGCCCTGGACTAGCGGGAGTCAATACAATGAGCAGTTCTTC	CASSSPWTSGSQYNEQFF
TRBV27	TRBJ1-2	.	TGTGCCAGCAGTTTAGGGTCAGGGCGCTATGGCTACACCTTC	CASSLGSGRYGYTF
TRBV6-1	TRBJ2-5	TRBD2	TGTGCCAGCAGTGAACTAGCGGGGGGGCAAGAGACCCAGTACTTC	CASSELAGGQETQYF
TRBV18	TRBJ1-3	TRBD1	TGTGCCAGCTCACCCGGGACAGGGGACACCATATATTTT	CASSPGTGDTIYF
TRBV28	TRBJ2-7	.	TGTGCCAGCAGTTTGGCAGGGCTCGAGCAGTACTTC	CASSLAGLEQYF
TRBV6-1	TRBJ2-5	TRBD2	TGTGCCAGCAGTGAGTCTAGCGGGGGGATGGAGACCCAGTACTTC	CASSESSGGMETQYF
TRBV30	TRBJ1-5	.	TGTGCCTGGAGTGTTCAGGGCGATCAGCCCCAGCATTTT	CAWSVQGDQPQHF
TRBV7-8	TRBJ1-5	.	TGTGCCAGCAGCTTAAGCGGCAGACATCAGCCCCAGCATTTT	CASSLSGRHQPQHF
TRBV12-5	TRBJ2-1	.	TGTGCTAGTGGTTTCTCGGGGGATGAGCAGTTCTTC	CASGFSGDEQFF
TRBV18	TRBJ1-3	.	TGTGCCAGCTCACCAAGAGCGGGGGATGGATCCGGAAACACCATATATTTT	CASSPRAGDGSGNTIYF
TRBV30	TRBJ1-5	TRBD1	TGTGCCTGGAGTGGGACAGGGCGTAATCAGCCCCAGCATTTT	CAWSGTGRNQPQHF
TRBV20-1	TRBJ2-7	.	TGCAGTGCTAGATGGGGCCCCGAGCAGTACTTC	CSARWGPEQYF
TRBV25-1	TRBJ2-7	.	TGTGCCAGCAGTGAGAGTAACGAGCAGTACTTC	CASSESNEQYF
TRBV7-9	TRBJ2-7	TRBD1	TGTGCCAGCAGCTTAAGTGGACAGGCCTACGAGCAGTACTTC	CASSLSGQAYEQYF
TRBV30	TRBJ1-1	.	TGTGCCTGGAAACAGAACACTGAAGCTTTCTTT	CAWKQNTEAFF
TRBV30	TRBJ2-7	TRBD1	TGTGCCTGGAGTGCCGGGACAGGGCACTACGAGCAGTACTTC	CAWSAGTGHYEQYF
TRBV18	TRBJ2-1	TRBD2	TGTGCCAGCTCACCACAGCTCGGGGGGGCCGATGGGGATGAGCAGTTCTTC	CASSPQLGGADGDEQFF